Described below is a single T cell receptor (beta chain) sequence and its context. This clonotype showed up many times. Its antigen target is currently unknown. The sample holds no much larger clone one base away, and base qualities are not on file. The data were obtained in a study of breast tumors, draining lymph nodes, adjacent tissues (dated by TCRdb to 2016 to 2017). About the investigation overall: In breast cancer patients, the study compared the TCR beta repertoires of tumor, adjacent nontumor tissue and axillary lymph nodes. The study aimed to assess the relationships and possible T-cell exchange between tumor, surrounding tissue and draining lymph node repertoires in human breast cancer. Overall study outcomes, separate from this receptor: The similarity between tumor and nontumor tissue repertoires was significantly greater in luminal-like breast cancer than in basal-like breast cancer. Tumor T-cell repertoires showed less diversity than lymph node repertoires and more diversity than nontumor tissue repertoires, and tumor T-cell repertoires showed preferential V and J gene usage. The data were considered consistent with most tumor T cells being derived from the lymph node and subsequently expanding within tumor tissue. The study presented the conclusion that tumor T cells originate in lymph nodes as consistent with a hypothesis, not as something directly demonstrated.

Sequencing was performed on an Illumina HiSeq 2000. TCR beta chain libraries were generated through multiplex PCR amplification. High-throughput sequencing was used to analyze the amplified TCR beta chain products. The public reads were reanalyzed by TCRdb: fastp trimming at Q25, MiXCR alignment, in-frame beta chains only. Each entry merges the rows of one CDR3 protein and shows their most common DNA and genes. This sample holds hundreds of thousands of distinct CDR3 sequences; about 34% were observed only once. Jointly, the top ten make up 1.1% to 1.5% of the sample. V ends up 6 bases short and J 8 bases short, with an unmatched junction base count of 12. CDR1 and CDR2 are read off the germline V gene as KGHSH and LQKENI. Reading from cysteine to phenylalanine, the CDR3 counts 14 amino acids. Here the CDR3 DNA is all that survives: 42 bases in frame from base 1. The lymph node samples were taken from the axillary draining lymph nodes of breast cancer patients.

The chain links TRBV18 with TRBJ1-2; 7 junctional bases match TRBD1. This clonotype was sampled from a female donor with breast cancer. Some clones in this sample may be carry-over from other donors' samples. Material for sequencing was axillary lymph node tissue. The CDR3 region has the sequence CASSPKTGTQGYTF. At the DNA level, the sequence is TGTGCCAGCTCGCCAAAGACAGGGACTCAGGGCTACACCTTC.